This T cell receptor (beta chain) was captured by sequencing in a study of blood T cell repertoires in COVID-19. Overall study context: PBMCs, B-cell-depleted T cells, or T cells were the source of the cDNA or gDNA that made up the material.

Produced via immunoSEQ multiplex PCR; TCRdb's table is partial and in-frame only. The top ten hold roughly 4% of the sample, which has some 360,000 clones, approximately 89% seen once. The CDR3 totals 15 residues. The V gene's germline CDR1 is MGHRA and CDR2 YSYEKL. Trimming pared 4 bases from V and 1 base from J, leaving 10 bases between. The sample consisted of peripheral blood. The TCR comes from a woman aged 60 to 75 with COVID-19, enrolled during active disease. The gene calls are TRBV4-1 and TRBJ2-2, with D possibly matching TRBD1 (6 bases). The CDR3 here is CASSPLDRNTGELFF. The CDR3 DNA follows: TGCGCCAGCAGCCCCCTGGACAGGAACACCGGGGAGCTGTTTTTT.